This T cell receptor beta chain was observed in a study of beta chain features in type 1 diabetes. Study overall: The number of sorted cells examined across all samples was some 98,000,000.

Study-wide points: Type 1 diabetes patients showed a moderate but significant shortening of TCRB CDR3s in all four CD4+ subsets.

This clone appeared a few times. Its antigen remains unidentified. The whole isolated RNA underwent reverse transcription, so sequencing captured expressed TCRB transcripts. Profiled with immunoSEQ multiplex PCR; TCRdb holds only in-frame clones, not every one. The table shows 300,000 or so clones, with roughly 14% occurring only once. The origin of this receptor is a woman under 30 with type 1 diabetes. Source material: naive CD4+ T cells from blood.

The DNA of the CDR3 is TGTGCCAGCAGCCTAAATGGGACTAGCGGGCTCTCCTACAATGAGCAGTTCTTC. Translated: CASSLNGTSGLSYNEQFF. V gene TRBV7-9 combines with J gene TRBJ2-1; the match to TRBD2 covers 12 bases. Trimming removed 5 bases from V and 0 bases from J; junction bases left unmatched: 8. This CDR3 spans 18 amino acids. The germline CDR1 and CDR2 sequences are SEHNR and FQNEAQ (reference sequence). The full variable domain, rest sourced from reference TRBV7-9 and TRBJ2-1, is DTGVSQNPRHKITKRGQNVTFRCDPISEHNRLYWYRQTLGQGPEFLTYFQNEAQLEKSRLLSDRFSAERPKGSFSTLEIQRTEQGDSAMYLCASSLNGTSGLSYNEQFFGPGTRLTVL.